Each of the 12 T cell receptor beta chains below was sequenced from the same sample in a study of metastatic and nonmetastatic thyroid tumors. Through MiXCR, TCRdb re-clonotyped the PCR reads. The sample has about 24,000 clones; around 21% are singletons. Before thyroid surgery, none of the patients had received any treatment. Sequencing input: blood. These receptors were collected from a male donor with papillary thyroid cancer or a benign thyroid nodule (not recorded which). Some clones in this sample may be carry-over from other donors' samples.

The chain recombines TRBV20-1 with TRBJ2-1; D ambiguous. The V end was cut by 0 bases, the J end by 7 bases, with 4 bases between. Germline V gives CDR1 DFQATT, CDR2 SNEGSKA (reference sequence). The CDR3 runs 11 residues. CDR3 in DNA: TGCAGTGCTAGAGATTGGAATGAGCAGTTCTTC. This gives the protein CSARDWNEQFF.

Comments on this clone: Likely a read error: the CDR3 ends without its conserved phenylalanine or tryptophan. The gene calls are TRBV7-9 and TRBJ1-1; D gene unclear. The CDR3 runs to 15 residues. The germline V gene encodes CDR1 SEHNR and CDR2 FQNEAQ (reference sequence). The CDR3 DNA reads as TGCGCCAGCAGCTTAGCGGTAGGATCAAACACTGAAGCTTTCTCT. Translating it yields CASSLAVGSNTEAFS.

The sample holds many counts of this clone. The chain carries TRBV12-3 or TRBV12-4 and TRBJ1-3; D is undetermined. The V end lost 2 bases, the J end lost 4 bases, and 9 bases lay between the germline ends. The CDR3 covers 14 residues. CDR3 nucleotides: TGTGCCAGCAGTTTATCAGGTCCCGGAAACACCATATATTTT. It specifies CASSLSGPGNTIYF.

J is TRBJ2-1 and V is TRBV18, with D possibly being TRBD1 (5 bases). Germline V gene data show CDR1 as KGHSH and CDR2 as LQKENI. The V gene lost 1 base and the J gene lost 4 bases, with 14 bases spanning the gap. The CDR3 covers 16 residues. The CDR3 region has the DNA TGTGCCAGCTCACCACTTTCGTCAGGGCGGTACAATGAGCAGTTCTTC. Translated: CASSPLSSGRYNEQFF.

The genes are TRBV28 and TRBJ2-4, with TRBD2 matching 15 bases. The J call may not be correct, given that the DNA end is closer to TRBJ2-7. CDR3 size: 22 residues. Germline CDR1 reads MDHEN; CDR2 reads SYDVKM. The CDR3 nucleotides are TGTGCCAGCAGTCTTAGGCCCTTGGGCGGGACTAGCGGGAGGCTAAGCTCCTACGAGCAGTACTTC. Amino acid sequence: CASSLRPLGGTSGRLSSYEQYF.

As for this clone: Germline and junction disagree at one end, which may indicate a read error. The genes are TRBV28 and TRBJ2-6; D ambiguous. This CDR3 has 17 amino acids. Germline CDR1 reads MDHEN; CDR2 reads SYDVKM. CDR3 sequence reads: CAISLLTSSSGSNVLTF. DNA for the CDR3: TGTGCCATCAGTTTATTGACATCGAGCTCTGGGTCCAACGTCCTGACTTTC.

This sequence joins TRBV7-2 and TRBJ1-6, with TRBD1 identical over 8 bases. The V gene's germline CDR1 is SGHTA and CDR2 FQGNSA. The ends lost 4 bases at V and 8 bases at J; junction bases unmatched: 4. The CDR3 loop spans 14 amino acids. CDR3 amino acids: CASSSGQGYSPLHF. The CDR3 DNA reads as TGTGCCAGCAGCTCCGGACAGGGCTATTCACCCCTCCACTTT.

This clone came up many times. The chain employs TRBV15 and TRBJ1-5, with D perhaps matching TRBD1 (5 bases). Trimming took 9 bases from V and 0 from J, leaving 12 bases between them. This CDR3 is 14 amino acids long. The germline gives CDR1 LNHNV, CDR2 YYDKDF (reference sequence). CDR3 residues: CATNKGYSNQPQHF. DNA of the CDR3: TGTGCCACGAACAAGGGGTATAGCAATCAGCCCCAGCATTTT.

Many counts were recorded for this clone. This chain joins TRBV27 and TRBJ2-1; maybe TRBD1 (5 bases). CDR1 and CDR2 from the germline V gene are MNHEY and SMNVEV (reference sequence). V lost 6 bases to trimming and J lost 3 bases, with 18 bases between them. This CDR3 region has 16 residues. CDR3 nucleotides: TGTGCCAGCAGAAGGCAGGGTATCCCTCTCTACAATGAGCAGTTCTTC. It specifies CASRRQGIPLYNEQFF.

This clone was observed at least ten times. A much larger clone lies a single base off, so this may be a read error. The rearrangement links TRBV25-1 to TRBJ1-1; tentatively, D is TRBD1 (6 bases). Between the trimmed V and J ends, which lost 6 bases and 6 bases, there was a span of 11 bases. Germline assignment: CDR1 MGHDK and CDR2 SYGVNS. The CDR3 is 12 residues long. The CDR3 DNA follows: TGTGCCAGCAGCCCGGGGGCCCCTGAAGCTTTCTTT. It codes for CASSPGAPEAFF. The full variable domain, rest sourced from reference TRBV25-1 and TRBJ1-1, is EADIYQTPRYLVIGTGKKITLECSQTMGHDKMYWYQQDPGMELHLIHYSYGVNSTEKGDLSSESTVSRIRTEHFPLTLESARPSHTSQYLCASSPGAPEAFFGQGTRLTVV.

The chain couples TRBV18 to TRBJ2-3; TRBD1 agrees at 8 bases. Unmatched junction bases numbered 5, after V lost 5 bases and J lost 4 bases. The V gene's germline CDR1 is KGHSH and CDR2 LQKENI. There are 14 residues in the CDR3. CDR3 loop: CASSTGQGPDTQYF. CDR3 sequence (DNA): TGTGCCAGCTCAACAGGACAGGGCCCAGATACGCAGTATTTT.

This clone came up many times. The genes are TRBV5-6 and TRBJ2-3, with TRBD2 identical over 8 bases. With V trimmed by 3 bases and J by 1 base, 7 bases remained unmatched. This CDR3 contains 16 residues. Germline V gene sequence: CDR1 SGHDT, CDR2 YYEEEE. This chain's CDR3 is CASSSTGTSRTDTQYF. The CDR3, as DNA: TGTGCCAGCAGCTCTACCGGGACTAGTCGCACAGATACGCAGTATTTT.